This is a list of T cell receptor beta chains from one sample in a study of blood T cell repertoires in COVID-19. Assay used: immunoSEQ multiplex PCR; TCRdb lists only in-frame clones, some missing. The table includes roughly 150,000 clones, about nine tenths detected once. The sequenced sample was peripheral blood. These receptors came from a man aged 18 to 30 with COVID-19, enrolled during active disease. CDR3s include the opening cysteine and the closing phenylalanine or tryptophan. D genes are given only for firm matches. Clone size, where shown, is once, few, many, or a class for clones that have expanded.

j_gene,abundance,v_gene,d_gene,CDR3aa,CDR3nt
TRBJ2-7,NA,TRBV5-1,TRBD2,CASSLRLAGVDEQYF,TGCGCCAGCAGCTTAAGACTAGCGGGAGTGGACGAGCAGTACTTC
TRBJ2-7,few,TRBV18,TRBD1,CASSEGTGGAYEQYF,TGTGCCAGCTCGGAAGGCACAGGGGGTGCCTACGAGCAGTACTTC
TRBJ2-2,NA,TRBV30,TRBD1,CAWTGGVETGELFF,TGTGCCTGGACAGGGGGCGTCGAAACCGGGGAGCTGTTTTTT
TRBJ2-7,NA,TRBV29-1,TRBD1,CSDDLRDRDDEQYF,TGCAGCGACGACCTCCGGGACAGGGACGACGAGCAGTACTTC
TRBJ2-2,NA,TRBV7-3,TRBD2,CASSSLAGEVGTGELFF,TGTGCCAGCAGCTCCCTAGCGGGAGAAGTTGGCACCGGGGAGCTGTTTTTT
TRBJ2-5,NA,TRBV28,TRBD2,CASTGGLAQETQYF,TGTGCCAGCACCGGGGGACTAGCCCAAGAGACCCAGTACTTC
TRBJ1-6,NA,TRBV27,NA,CASSSTPTTYNSPLHF,TGTGCCAGCAGTTCCACGCCGACTACCTATAATTCACCCCTCCACTTT
TRBJ2-1,once,TRBV6-2/TRBV6-3,TRBD2,CASSYSRLAGGNNEQFF,TGTGCCAGCAGTTACTCCAGACTAGCGGGAGGTAACAATGAGCAGTTCTTC
TRBJ1-2,once,TRBV14,NA,CASSPGTNYGYTF,TGTGCCAGCAGCCCAGGAACTAACTATGGCTACACCTTC
TRBJ1-6,NA,TRBV5-6,TRBD1,CASSFGQGYSPLHF,TGTGCCAGCAGCTTTGGACAGGGGTATTCACCCCTCCACTTT
TRBJ2-2,NA,TRBV7-2,NA,CASSPFTNTGELFF,TGTGCCAGCAGCCCATTCACGAACACCGGGGAGCTGTTTTTT
TRBJ2-3,NA,TRBV7-9,TRBD1,CASSSKTGGGWGADTQYF,TGTGCCAGCAGCTCCAAAACAGGGGGCGGTTGGGGAGCAGATACGCAGTATTTT
TRBJ2-1,NA,TRBV6-2/TRBV6-3,TRBD2,CASSSYGLAGGEQFF,TGTGCCAGCAGTTCTTACGGACTAGCGGGAGGTGAGCAGTTCTTC
TRBJ1-1,NA,TRBV28,NA,CASVYGGVAFF,TGTGCCAGCGTCTACGGAGGAGTAGCTTTCTTT
TRBJ2-7,NA,TRBV4-3,TRBD2,CASSQDLLAGSYEQYF,TGCGCCAGCAGCCAAGATCTCCTAGCGGGCTCCTACGAGCAGTACTTC
TRBJ1-2,NA,TRBV30,NA,CAWSVREGYGYTF,TGTGCCTGGAGTGTACGGGAGGGGTACGGCTACACCTTC
TRBJ2-7,NA,TRBV20-1,NA,CSASASELNEQYF,TGCAGTGCTAGTGCCAGCGAGCTTAACGAGCAGTACTTC
TRBJ2-2,NA,TRBV2,TRBD2,CASTGLAGVRTGELFF,TGTGCCAGCACAGGACTAGCGGGAGTCCGTACCGGGGAGCTGTTTTTT
TRBJ1-6,NA,TRBV7-8,NA,CASSPRPPGSYNSPLHF,TGTGCCAGCAGCCCCCGACCCCCGGGTTCCTATAATTCACCCCTCCACTTT
TRBJ2-7,NA,TRBV4-1,NA,CASSQGHLYEQYF,TGCGCCAGCAGCCAAGGACACCTCTACGAGCAGTACTTC
TRBJ2-7,NA,TRBV5-6,TRBD1,CASSLGTGAYEQYF,TGTGCCAGCAGCTTAGGGACAGGGGCCTACGAGCAGTACTTC
TRBJ2-7,NA,TRBV2,NA,CASGAAGRRLEQYF,TGTGCCAGCGGGGCGGCAGGGAGGCGGCTCGAGCAGTACTTC
TRBJ2-1,NA,TRBV7-9,NA,CASSLAGVGYNEQFF,TGTGCCAGCAGCTTAGCGGGAGTGGGCTACAATGAGCAGTTCTTC
TRBJ2-7,NA,TRBV11-2,NA,CASRGRGPYEQYF,TGTGCCAGCAGAGGGCGGGGCCCCTACGAGCAGTACTTC
TRBJ1-5,NA,TRBV27,NA,CASSLTGNQPQHF,TGTGCCAGCAGTTTAACAGGGAATCAGCCCCAGCATTTT
TRBJ2-1,NA,TRBV15,TRBD2,CATSRDHSGTYNEQFF,TGTGCCACCAGCAGAGATCATAGCGGGACCTACAATGAGCAGTTCTTC
TRBJ2-1,NA,TRBV24-1,TRBD2,CATSESLAVNYNEQFF,TGTGCCACCAGTGAGTCTCTAGCGGTGAATTACAATGAGCAGTTCTTC
TRBJ2-3,NA,TRBV4-1,NA,CASSQEINRGGDSTDTQYF,TGCGCCAGCAGCCAAGAAATAAACAGGGGGGGAGATTCCACAGATACGCAGTATTTT
TRBJ2-2,NA,TRBV19,TRBD2,CASKAGGSTGELFF,TGTGCCAGTAAGGCGGGAGGAAGCACCGGGGAGCTGTTTTTT
TRBJ1-5,NA,TRBV6-2/TRBV6-3,NA,CASSYPHLAGSYQPQHF,TGTGCCAGCAGTTACCCCCACCTTGCGGGCAGCTATCAGCCCCAGCATTTT
TRBJ2-7,NA,TRBV21-1,NA,CASSKGGTGGVAYEQYF,TGTGCCAGCAGCAAAGGCGGGACAGGGGGCGTAGCCTACGAGCAGTACTTC
TRBJ2-2,once,TRBV6-6,TRBD2,CASSAASGRFTGELFF,TGTGCCAGCAGTGCCGCTAGCGGGAGGTTCACCGGGGAGCTGTTTTTT
TRBJ2-2,NA,TRBV5-1,TRBD1,CASSLGWTGVGRELFF,TGCGCCAGCAGCTTGGGCTGGACAGGAGTTGGTAGGGAGCTGTTTTTT
TRBJ2-7,NA,TRBV11-2,TRBD2,CASSRAGLAGNPYEQYF,TGTGCCAGCAGCCGAGCCGGACTAGCGGGAAACCCATACGAGCAGTACTTC
TRBJ1-6,NA,TRBV27,TRBD1,CASRTAGTGFSSYNSPLHF,TGTGCCAGCAGGACTGCCGGGACAGGGTTTAGCTCCTATAATTCACCCCTCCACTTT
TRBJ2-1,NA,TRBV28,NA,CASTLREPLNEQFF,TGTGCCAGCACCCTCCGGGAGCCCCTCAATGAGCAGTTCTTC
TRBJ2-1,NA,TRBV5-6,NA,CASSLLFNEQFF,TGTGCCAGCAGCCTCCTCTTCAATGAGCAGTTCTTC
TRBJ1-2,NA,TRBV4-1,NA,CASSYRTESLYGYTF,TGCGCCAGCAGCTACCGGACAGAAAGCTTATATGGCTACACCTTC
TRBJ1-2,NA,TRBV5-6,TRBD1,CASSVRTGADGYTF,TGTGCCAGCAGCGTCCGGACAGGGGCTGATGGCTACACCTTC
TRBJ2-7,NA,TRBV7-9,NA,CASTLGGWDEQYF,TGTGCCAGCACCCTGGGGGGTTGGGACGAGCAGTACTTC
TRBJ1-2,NA,TRBV19,TRBD1,CASSIEGADGYTF,TGTGCCAGTAGTATCGAGGGGGCTGATGGCTACACCTTC
TRBJ1-1,NA,TRBV5-1,TRBD1,CASSLGQGSEAFF,TGCGCCAGCAGCTTGGGACAGGGGTCTGAAGCTTTCTTT
TRBJ2-1,NA,TRBV5-1,TRBD2,CASSLGGLAQIHGEQFF,TGCGCCAGCAGCTTGGGGGGACTAGCGCAGATTCATGGTGAGCAGTTCTTC
TRBJ1-1,NA,TRBV5-8,NA,CASSHTGYTEAFF,TGTGCCAGCAGCCACACAGGGTATACTGAAGCTTTCTTT
TRBJ1-3,NA,TRBV28,NA,CASSLGSANTIYF,TGTGCCAGCAGTTTAGGTAGTGCGAACACCATATATTTT
TRBJ1-5,NA,TRBV28,NA,CASSPATRRVQDPRDF,TGTGCCAGCAGTCCCGCCACCCGAAGGGTACAGGACCCCCGGGATTTT
TRBJ2-7,NA,TRBV7-3,TRBD1,CASSFAGTGTYEQYF,TGTGCCAGCAGCTTCGCGGGGACAGGGACCTACGAGCAGTACTTC
TRBJ1-1,NA,TRBV7-9,NA,CASSLVGSRTEAFF,TGTGCCAGCAGCTTAGTGGGTTCGCGGACTGAAGCTTTCTTT
TRBJ2-2,NA,TRBV19,TRBD1,CASSPGQGTGELFF,TGTGCCAGTAGTCCGGGACAGGGGACCGGGGAGCTGTTTTTT
TRBJ2-1,NA,TRBV3-1/TRBV3-2,TRBD2,CASSQDGAGGSYNEQFF,TGTGCCAGCAGCCAAGATGGGGCGGGAGGCTCCTACAATGAGCAGTTCTTC
TRBJ2-1,NA,TRBV5-6,TRBD2,CASSLITSGYNEQFF,TGTGCCAGCAGCTTGATAACTAGCGGGTACAATGAGCAGTTCTTC
TRBJ2-7,NA,TRBV9,NA,CASSVGHIYAEQYF,TGTGCCAGCAGCGTGGGACATATCTACGCGGAGCAGTACTTC
TRBJ1-5,NA,TRBV27,TRBD1,CASSLGTGDQPQHF,TGTGCCAGCAGTTTAGGTACAGGGGATCAGCCCCAGCATTTT
TRBJ1-5,NA,TRBV28,NA,CASSLLRGQPQHF,TGTGCCAGCAGTTTATTACGAGGTCAGCCCCAGCATTTT